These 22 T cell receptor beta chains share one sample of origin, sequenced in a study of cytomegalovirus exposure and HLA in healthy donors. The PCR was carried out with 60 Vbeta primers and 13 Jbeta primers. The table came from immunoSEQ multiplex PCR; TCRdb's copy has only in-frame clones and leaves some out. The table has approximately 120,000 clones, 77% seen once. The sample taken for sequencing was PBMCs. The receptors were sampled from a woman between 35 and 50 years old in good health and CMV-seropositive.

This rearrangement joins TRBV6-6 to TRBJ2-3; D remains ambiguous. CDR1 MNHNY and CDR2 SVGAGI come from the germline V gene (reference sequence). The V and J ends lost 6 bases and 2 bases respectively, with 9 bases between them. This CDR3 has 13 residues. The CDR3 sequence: CASRELNTDTQYF. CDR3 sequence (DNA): TGTGCCAGCAGAGAACTCAACACAGATACGCAGTATTTT.

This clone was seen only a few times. The CDR3 nucleotides read TGTGCCAGCAGTTTTACCCCCACCAGGGCCAGTGTTTCTTATCAGCCCCAGCATTTT. Translating gives CASSFTPTRASVSYQPQHF. The gene calls are TRBV5-6 and TRBJ1-5, with TRBD1 as a possible D gene (5 bases). Germline V gene lookup returns CDR1 SGHDT and CDR2 YYEEEE. This CDR3 is 19 amino acids long. V dropped 5 bases and J dropped 5 bases, with 29 bases sitting between them.

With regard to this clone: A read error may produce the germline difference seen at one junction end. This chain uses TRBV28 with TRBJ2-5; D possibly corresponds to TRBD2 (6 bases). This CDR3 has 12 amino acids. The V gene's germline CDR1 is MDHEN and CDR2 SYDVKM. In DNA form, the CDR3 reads TGTGCCAGCAGTTTACTGACCAGCGGGCCGGACTTC. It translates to CASSLLTSGPDF.

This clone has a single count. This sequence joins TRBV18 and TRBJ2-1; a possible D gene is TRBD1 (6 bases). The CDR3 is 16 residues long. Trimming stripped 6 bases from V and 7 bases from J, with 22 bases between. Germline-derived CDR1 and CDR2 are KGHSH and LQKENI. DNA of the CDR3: TGTGCCAGCTCCCCCCCAGGGGCGGCAAGACCGAATGAGCAGTTCTTC. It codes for CASSPPGAARPNEQFF.

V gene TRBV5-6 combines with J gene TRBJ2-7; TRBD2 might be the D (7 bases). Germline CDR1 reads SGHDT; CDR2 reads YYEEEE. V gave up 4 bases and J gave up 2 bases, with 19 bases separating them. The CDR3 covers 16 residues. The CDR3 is CASSPGGLAGTYEQYF. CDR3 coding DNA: TGTGCCAGCAGCCCCGGGGGGCTGGCGGGTACCTACGAGCAGTACTTC.

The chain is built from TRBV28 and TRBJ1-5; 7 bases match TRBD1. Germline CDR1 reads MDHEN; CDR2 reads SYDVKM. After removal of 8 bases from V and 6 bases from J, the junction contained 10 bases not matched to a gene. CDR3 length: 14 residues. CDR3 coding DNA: TGTGCCAGCCACGAGACAGGGACTAGTCAGCCCCAGCATTTT. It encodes CASHETGTSQPQHF.

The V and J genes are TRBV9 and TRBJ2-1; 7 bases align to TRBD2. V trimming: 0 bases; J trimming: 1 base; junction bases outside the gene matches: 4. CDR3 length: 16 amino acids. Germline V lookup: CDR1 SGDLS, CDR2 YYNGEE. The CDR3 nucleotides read TGTGCCAGCAGCGTAGCCGGGAGGCCTTCCTACAATGAGCAGTTCTTC. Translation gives CASSVAGRPSYNEQFF.

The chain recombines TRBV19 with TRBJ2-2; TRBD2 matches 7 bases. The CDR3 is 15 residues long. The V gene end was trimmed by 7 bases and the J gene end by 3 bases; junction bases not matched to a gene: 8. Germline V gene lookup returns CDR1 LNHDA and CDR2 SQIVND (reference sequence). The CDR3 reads CASKGWAGDTGELFF. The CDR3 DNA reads TGTGCCAGTAAGGGTTGGGCGGGAGACACCGGGGAGCTGTTTTTT. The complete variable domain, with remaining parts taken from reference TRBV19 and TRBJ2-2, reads DGGITQSPKYLFRKEGQNVTLSCEQNLNHDAMYWYRQDPGQGLRLIYYSQIVNDFQKGDIAEGYSVSREKKESFPLTVTSAQKNPTAFYLCASKGWAGDTGELFFGEGSRLTVL.

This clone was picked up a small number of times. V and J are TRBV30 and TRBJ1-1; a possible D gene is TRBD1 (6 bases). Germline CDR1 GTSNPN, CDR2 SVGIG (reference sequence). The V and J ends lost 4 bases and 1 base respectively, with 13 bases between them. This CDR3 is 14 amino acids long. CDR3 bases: TGTGCCTGGACCCGCACACAGGGGAACACTGAAGCTTTCTTT. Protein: CAWTRTQGNTEAFF.

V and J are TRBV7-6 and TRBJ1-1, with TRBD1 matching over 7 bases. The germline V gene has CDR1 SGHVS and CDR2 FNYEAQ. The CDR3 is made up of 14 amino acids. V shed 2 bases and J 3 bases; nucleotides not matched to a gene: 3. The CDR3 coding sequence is TGTGCCAGCAGCTTATCAGGGGGAGACACTGAAGCTTTCTTT. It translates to CASSLSGGDTEAFF.

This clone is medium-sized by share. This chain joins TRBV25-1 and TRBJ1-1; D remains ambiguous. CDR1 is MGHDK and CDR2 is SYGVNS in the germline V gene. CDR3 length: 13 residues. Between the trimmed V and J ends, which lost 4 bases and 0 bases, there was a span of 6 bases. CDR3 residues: CASSGQVNTEAFF. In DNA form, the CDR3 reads TGTGCCAGCAGTGGTCAGGTGAACACTGAAGCTTTCTTT. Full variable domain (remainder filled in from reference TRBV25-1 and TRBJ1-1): EADIYQTPRYLVIGTGKKITLECSQTMGHDKMYWYQQDPGMELHLIHYSYGVNSTEKGDLSSESTVSRIRTEHFPLTLESARPSHTSQYLCASSGQVNTEAFFGQGTRLTVV.

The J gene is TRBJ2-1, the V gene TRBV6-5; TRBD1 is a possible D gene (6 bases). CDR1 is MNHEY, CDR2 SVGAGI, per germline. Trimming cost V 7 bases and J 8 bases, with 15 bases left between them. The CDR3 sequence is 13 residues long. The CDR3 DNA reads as TGTGCCAGCACACTTACCAGGGGATATGAGCAGTTCTTC. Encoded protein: CASTLTRGYEQFF.

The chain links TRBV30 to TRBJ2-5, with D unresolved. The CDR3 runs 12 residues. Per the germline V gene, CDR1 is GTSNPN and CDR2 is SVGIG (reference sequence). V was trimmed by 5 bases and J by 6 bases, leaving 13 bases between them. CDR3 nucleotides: TGTGCCTGGGGTCAACAACTACAGACCCAGTACTTC. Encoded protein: CAWGQQLQTQYF.

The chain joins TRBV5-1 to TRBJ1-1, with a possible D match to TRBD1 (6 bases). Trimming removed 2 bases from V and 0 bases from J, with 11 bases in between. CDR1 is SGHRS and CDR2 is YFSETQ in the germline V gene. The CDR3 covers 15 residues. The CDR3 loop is CASSFNRAMNTEAFF. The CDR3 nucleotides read TGCGCCAGCAGCTTCAACAGGGCGATGAACACTGAAGCTTTCTTT.

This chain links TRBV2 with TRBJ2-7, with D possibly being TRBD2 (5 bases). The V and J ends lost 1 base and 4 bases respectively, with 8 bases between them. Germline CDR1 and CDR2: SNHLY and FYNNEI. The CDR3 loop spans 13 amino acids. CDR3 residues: CASSEVRGYEQYF. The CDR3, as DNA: TGTGCCAGCAGTGAAGTTCGGGGTTACGAGCAGTACTTC. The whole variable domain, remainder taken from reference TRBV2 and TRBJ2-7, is EPEVTQTPSHQVTQMGQEVILRCVPISNHLYFYWYRQILGQKVEFLVSFYNNEISEKSEIFDDQFSVERPDGSNFTLKIRSTKLEDSAMYFCASSEVRGYEQYFGPGTRLTVT.

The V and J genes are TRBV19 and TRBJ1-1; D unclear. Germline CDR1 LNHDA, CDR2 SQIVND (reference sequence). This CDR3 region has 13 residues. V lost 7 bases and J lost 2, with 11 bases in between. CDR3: CASINPSNTEAFF. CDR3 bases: TGTGCCAGTATTAATCCGAGTAACACTGAAGCTTTCTTT.

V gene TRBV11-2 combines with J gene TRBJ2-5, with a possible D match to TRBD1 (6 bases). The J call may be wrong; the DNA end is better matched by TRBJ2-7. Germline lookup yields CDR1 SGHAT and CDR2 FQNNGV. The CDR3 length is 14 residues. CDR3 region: CASSFSTGPGEQYF. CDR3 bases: TGTGCCAGCAGCTTCAGCACAGGGCCCGGCGAGCAGTACTTC.

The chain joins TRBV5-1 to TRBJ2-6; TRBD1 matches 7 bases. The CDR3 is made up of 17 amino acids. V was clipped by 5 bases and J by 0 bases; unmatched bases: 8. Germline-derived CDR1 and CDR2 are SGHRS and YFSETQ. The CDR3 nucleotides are TGCGCCAGCAGGGCCGCACCAGGGGGCTCTGGGGCCAACGTCCTGACTTTC. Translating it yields CASRAAPGGSGANVLTF.

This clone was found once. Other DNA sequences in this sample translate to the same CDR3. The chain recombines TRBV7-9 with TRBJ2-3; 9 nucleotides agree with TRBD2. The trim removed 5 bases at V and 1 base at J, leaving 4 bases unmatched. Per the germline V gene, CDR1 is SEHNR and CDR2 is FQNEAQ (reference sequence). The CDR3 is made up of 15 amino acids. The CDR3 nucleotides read TGTGCCAGCAGCCCCCGGACTAGCGGCACAGATACGCAGTATTTT. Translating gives CASSPRTSGTDTQYF.

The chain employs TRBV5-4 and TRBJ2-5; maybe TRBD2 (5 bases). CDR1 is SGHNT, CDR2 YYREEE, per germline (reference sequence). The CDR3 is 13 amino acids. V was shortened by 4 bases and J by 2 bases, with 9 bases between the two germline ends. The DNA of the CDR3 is TGTGCCAGCAGCCCGGACTGGCAAGAGACCCAGTACTTC. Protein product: CASSPDWQETQYF.

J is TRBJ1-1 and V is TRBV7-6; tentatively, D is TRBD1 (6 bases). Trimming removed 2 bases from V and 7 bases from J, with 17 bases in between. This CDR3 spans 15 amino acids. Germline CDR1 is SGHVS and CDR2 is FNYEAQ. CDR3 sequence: CASSLWGQGGSEAFF. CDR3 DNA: TGTGCCAGCAGCTTATGGGGGCAGGGAGGGAGTGAAGCTTTCTTT.

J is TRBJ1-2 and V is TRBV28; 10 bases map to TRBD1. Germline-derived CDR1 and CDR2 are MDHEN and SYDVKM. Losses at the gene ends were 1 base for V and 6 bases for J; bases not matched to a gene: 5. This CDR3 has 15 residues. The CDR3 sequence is CASSLLATGGDGYTF. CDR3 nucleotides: TGTGCCAGCAGTTTATTGGCGACAGGGGGCGATGGCTACACCTTC.